A single sample is the source of the 27 T cell receptor beta chains below, sequenced in a study of PD-1 blockade in classical Hodgkin lymphoma. Using immunoSEQ multiplex PCR, the repertoire was profiled, and TCRdb retains in-frame clones only, with some absent. The sample has almost 100,000 clones, roughly 92% seen once. Relapses following autologous stem cell transplantation were seen in all patients, with brentuximab vedotin exposure varying. The sequenced sample was peripheral blood mononuclear cells (PBMCs), obtained at baseline. The receptor set was obtained from a human donor with classical Hodgkin lymphoma.

The chain joins TRBV7-2 to TRBJ2-1; 8 bases line up with TRBD1. V was pared by 4 bases and J by 6 bases, with 2 bases of the junction left unmatched. Germline lookup yields CDR1 SGHTA and CDR2 FQGNSA. The CDR3 is made up of 13 amino acids. CDR3 DNA: TGTGCCAGCAGCTCAGGACAGGGCAATGAGCAGTTCTTC. It yields the protein CASSSGQGNEQFF. The full variable domain, with the rest looked up from reference TRBV7-2 and TRBJ2-1, is GAGVSQSPSNKVTEKGKDVELRCDPISGHTALYWYRQSLGQGLEFLIYFQGNSAPDKSGLPSDRFSAERTGGSVSTLTIQRTQQEDSAVYLCASSSGQGNEQFFGPGTRLTVL.

The chain joins TRBV20-1 to TRBJ2-7; D gene ambiguous. Trimming cost V 6 bases and J 5 bases, with 11 bases left between them. Germline lookup yields CDR1 DFQATT and CDR2 SNEGSKA (reference sequence). CDR3 length equals 11 residues. This chain's CDR3 is CSALARNEQYF. CDR3 bases: TGCAGTGCCCTGGCCCGAAACGAGCAGTACTTC.

J is TRBJ2-1 and V is TRBV28; 10 nucleotides agree with TRBD2. Germline V gives CDR1 MDHEN, CDR2 SYDVKM. Losses at the gene ends were 1 base for V and 4 bases for J; bases not matched to a gene: 13. The CDR3 contains 19 residues. CDR3 nucleotide sequence: TGTGCCAGCAGTTTATCATCCCCCCTAGCGGGAGAAAGTTACAATGAGCAGTTCTTC. Translation: CASSLSSPLAGESYNEQFF. The whole variable domain, remainder taken from reference TRBV28 and TRBJ2-1, is DVKVTQSSRYLVKRTGEKVFLECVQDMDHENMFWYRQDPGLGLRLIYFSYDVKMKEKGDIPEGYSVSREKKERFSLILESASTNQTSMYLCASSLSSPLAGESYNEQFFGPGTRLTVL.

V usage is TRBV6-5 and J usage is TRBJ1-2; TRBD1 aligns across 10 bases. The CDR3 totals 15 residues. CDR1 and CDR2 (germline): MNHEY, SVGAGI. V lost 2 bases to trimming and J lost 7 bases; unmatched junction nucleotides: 7. Here the CDR3 DNA reads TGTGCCAGCAGTTACAGGGACAGGGGTGGATTTGGCTACACCTTC. This sequence encodes CASSYRDRGGFGYTF.

This rearrangement joins TRBV9 to TRBJ1-3; D is undetermined. The CDR3 has 12 residues. V gave up 7 bases and J gave up 4 bases, with 9 bases separating them. Germline V gives CDR1 SGDLS, CDR2 YYNGEE. The CDR3 reads CASGGLGNTIYF. In nucleotides, the CDR3 is TGTGCCAGCGGAGGTTTGGGAAACACCATATATTTT.

The rearrangement joins TRBV6-5 to TRBJ1-5; 7 nucleotides align to TRBD1. Germline assignment: CDR1 MNHEY and CDR2 SVGAGI. Trimming at V came to 6 bases and at J to 9 bases, leaving 14 bases not matched to a gene. The CDR3 has 15 amino acids. As DNA, the CDR3 is TGTGCCAGCAGCCGGAACCCAGGGGGGGGACTGCCCCAGCATTTT. This translates into CASSRNPGGGLPQHF.

The V gene is TRBV13, the J gene TRBJ2-6; 7 nucleotides line up with TRBD2. Looked up from germline, CDR1 is PRHDT and CDR2 is FYEKMQ (reference sequence). Unmatched junction bases numbered 15, after V lost 1 base and J lost 0 bases. This CDR3 contains 21 residues. CDR3 region: CASSLDRVLGRISSGANVLTF. In nucleotides, the CDR3 is TGTGCCAGCAGCTTAGACCGAGTCCTCGGGAGGATCAGCTCTGGGGCCAACGTCCTGACTTTC.

The chain uses TRBV5-4 and TRBJ1-5, with D unresolved. V lost 0 bases, J lost 7 bases, and 20 bases lay in between. CDR1 is SGHNT and CDR2 is YYREEE in the germline V gene (reference sequence). The CDR3 runs 17 residues. The CDR3 is CASSLAGLVSERQPQHF. The CDR3 DNA follows: TGTGCCAGCAGCTTGGCCGGGTTGGTCTCAGAGCGGCAGCCCCAGCATTTT.

The chain combines TRBV19 with TRBJ2-4; the match to TRBD2 covers 9 bases. V was clipped by 4 bases and J by 0 bases; unmatched bases: 7. CDR1 and CDR2 (germline): LNHDA, SQIVND (reference sequence). The CDR3 extends over 17 amino acids. The CDR3 reads CASSRPGLALAKNIQYF. Written as DNA, the CDR3 is TGTGCCAGTAGTAGACCGGGACTAGCTCTAGCCAAAAACATTCAGTACTTC.

This clone has a handful of counts. The chain combines TRBV7-9 with TRBJ2-3; 10 positions agree with TRBD1. Looked up from germline, CDR1 is SEHNR and CDR2 is FQNEAQ (reference sequence). The CDR3 sequence is 17 residues long. The V gene end was trimmed by 4 bases and the J gene end by 3 bases; junction bases not matched to a gene: 10. CDR3 bases: TGTGCCAGCAGCTCCCCGACAGGGGGCGCAAGTACAGATACGCAGTATTTT. Protein product: CASSSPTGGASTDTQYF.

A single count supports this clone. The CDR3 region has the DNA TGTGCCAGCAGCGTAGGGGGGAGCGGTGAGACCCAGTACTTC. Protein sequence: CASSVGGSGETQYF. V usage is TRBV9 and J usage is TRBJ2-5; D assignment may be TRBD1 or TRBD2 (5 bases each). The CDR3 consists of 14 residues. Germline loops: CDR1 SGDLS, CDR2 YYNGEE. The V gene lost 0 bases and the J gene lost 5 bases, with 11 bases spanning the gap.

This chain joins TRBV30 and TRBJ2-1; 11 nucleotides align to TRBD1. The length of the CDR3 is 14 residues. Germline lookup yields CDR1 GTSNPN and CDR2 SVGIG (reference sequence). V trimming: 6 bases; J trimming: 9 bases; junction bases outside the gene matches: 10. The CDR3 loop reads CACRTGGSRFEQFF. CDR3 nucleotide sequence: TGTGCCTGTAGGACAGGGGGCTCTAGGTTTGAGCAGTTCTTC. The full variable domain, completed using reference TRBV30 and TRBJ2-1, is SQTIHQWPATLVQPVGSPLSLECTVEGTSNPNLYWYRQAAGRGLQLLFYSVGIGQISSEVPQNLSASRPQDRQFILSSKKLLLSDSGFYLCACRTGGSRFEQFFGPGTRLTVL.

CDR3 in DNA: TGTGCCAGCAGTTTATCGGGACAGGGGGTATACGAGCAGTACTTC. It is translated as CASSLSGQGVYEQYF. The V gene is TRBV27, the J gene TRBJ2-7; TRBD1 matches 11 bases. J was trimmed by 4 bases and V by 0 bases; bases with no gene match: 2. This CDR3 has 15 residues. Germline V CDR1 and CDR2: MNHEY, SMNVEV (reference sequence).

The CDR3 DNA is TGTGCCACCAGACAGGGCTACGAGCAGTACTTC. Translating gives CATRQGYEQYF. V gene TRBV28 combines with J gene TRBJ2-7, with TRBD1 matching 7 bases. Germline CDR1 and CDR2: MDHEN and SYDVKM. The CDR3 is 11 residues long. With 10 bases clipped from V and 3 bases from J, the junction kept 3 bases outside the gene matches.

V gene TRBV6-1 combines with J gene TRBJ2-7, with 8 bases fitting TRBD2. Germline-derived CDR1 and CDR2 are MNHNS and SASEGT. The CDR3 runs 16 residues. With 1 base clipped from V and 4 bases from J, the junction kept 9 bases outside the gene matches. The CDR3 DNA reads TGTGCCAGCAGTGAAGGTGACGGGAGGGCCGCGTACGAGCAGTACTTC. This encodes CASSEGDGRAAYEQYF.

V and J are TRBV7-9 and TRBJ1-1; possible D gene TRBD1, 5 bases. Germline CDR1 and CDR2: SEHNR and FQNEAQ (reference sequence). This CDR3 has 14 amino acids. The ends were cut back, 4 bases at V and 6 bases at J, with 15 bases in the middle. CDR3 DNA: TGTGCCAGCAGCTCATCCGAGGCGGGACCTGAAGCTTTCTTT. Translation gives CASSSSEAGPEAFF.

The chain recombines TRBV7-2 with TRBJ2-1, with D possibly TRBD2 on 6 matching bases. CDR3 length equals 16 residues. The V end lost 5 bases, the J end lost 3 bases, and 17 bases lay between the germline ends. Germline V lookup: CDR1 SGHTA, CDR2 FQGNSA. Here the CDR3 DNA reads TGTGCCAGCAGCCAAACCCGACTAGTGGTCTACAATGAGCAGTTCTTC. Translation gives CASSQTRLVVYNEQFF.

This chain connects TRBV5-1 to TRBJ2-7, with a possible D match to TRBD2 (5 bases). CDR1 is SGHRS and CDR2 is YFSETQ in the germline V gene. The CDR3 consists of 14 residues. Deletions cut 0 bases from V and 6 bases from J, with 13 bases between. CDR3 nucleotides: TGCGCCAGCAGCTTGGGTGTCCTCCGGGGCGAGCAGTACTTC. Translating it yields CASSLGVLRGEQYF.

This chain uses TRBV28 with TRBJ2-7; 10 positions match TRBD1. The V gene end was trimmed by 6 bases and the J gene end by 3 bases; junction bases not matched to a gene: 11. Germline loops: CDR1 MDHEN, CDR2 SYDVKM. CDR3 length: 16 residues. Here the CDR3 reads CASSLRIGQGVYEQYF. In DNA, the CDR3 is TGTGCCAGCAGCCTAAGAATCGGACAGGGGGTCTACGAGCAGTACTTC.

The rearrangement joins TRBV27 to TRBJ1-5; D is ambiguous. Deletions cut 5 bases from V and 2 bases from J, with 10 bases between. The CDR3 consists of 14 residues. Germline values: CDR1 MNHEY, CDR2 SMNVEV (reference sequence). The chain's CDR3 is CASSDVVGNQPQHF. The CDR3 nucleotides read TGTGCCAGCAGTGACGTGGTGGGCAATCAGCCCCAGCATTTT.

The chain is built from TRBV7-6 and TRBJ2-3, with 12 bases matching TRBD2. V dropped 1 base and J dropped 4; count of bases not matched to a gene: 3. Looked up from germline, CDR1 is SGHVS and CDR2 is FNYEAQ. The CDR3 runs 16 residues. The CDR3: CASSLDPSGRADTQYF. The CDR3, as DNA: TGTGCCAGCAGCTTAGACCCTAGCGGGAGGGCAGATACGCAGTATTTT.

The V and J genes are TRBV29-1 and TRBJ2-7; D is unresolved. Trimming cost V 5 bases and J 7 bases, with 15 bases left between them. The CDR3 totals 12 residues. The germline CDR1 and CDR2 sequences are SQVTM and ANQGSEA. The CDR3 loop reads CSVRFSSDEQYF. The DNA for the CDR3 is TGCAGCGTTCGTTTTTCCTCAGATGAGCAGTACTTC.

CDR3 sequence (DNA): TGTGCCACCCTCTCGCGCGAAAAACTGTTTTTT. It specifies CATLSREKLFF. The chain uses TRBV7-7 and TRBJ1-4; D is ambiguous. Per germline, CDR1 SSHAT and CDR2 FNYEAQ (reference sequence). The CDR3 spans 11 residues. Deletions cut 10 bases from V and 8 bases from J, with 11 bases between.

This chain joins TRBV7-3 and TRBJ2-1; TRBD2 might be the D (5 bases). Germline V gene data show CDR1 as SGHTA and CDR2 as FQGTGA. Trimming cost V 2 bases and J 6 bases, with 11 bases left between them. The CDR3 runs to 14 residues. CDR3 sequence reads: CASSLASPGNEQFF. In DNA form, the CDR3 reads TGTGCCAGCAGCTTAGCTAGCCCGGGCAATGAGCAGTTCTTC.

The V call is TRBV6-1, the J call TRBJ1-5, with 8 bases lining up with TRBD1. This CDR3 has 16 residues. The V gene's germline CDR1 is MNHNS and CDR2 SASEGT. J was trimmed by 0 bases and V by 3 bases; bases with no gene match: 4. The CDR3 spells CASSEADRGSNQPQHF. DNA of the CDR3: TGTGCCAGCAGTGAGGCCGACAGGGGTAGCAATCAGCCCCAGCATTTT.

The chain joins TRBV19 to TRBJ1-5, with D maybe TRBD1 (5 bases). CDR3 size: 13 residues. CDR1 LNHDA and CDR2 SQIVND come from the germline V gene (reference sequence). Trimming pared 8 bases from V and 5 bases from J, leaving 13 bases between. CDR3 region: CASGVDSYQPQHF. DNA of the CDR3: TGTGCCAGTGGCGTCGACAGTTATCAGCCCCAGCATTTT. Based on the CDR3 plus reference TRBV19 and TRBJ1-5, the full variable domain is DGGITQSPKYLFRKEGQNVTLSCEQNLNHDAMYWYRQDPGQGLRLIYYSQIVNDFQKGDIAEGYSVSREKKESFPLTVTSAQKNPTAFYLCASGVDSYQPQHFGDGTRLSIL.

This rearrangement joins TRBV28 to TRBJ1-1; the D gene is possibly TRBD1 (5 bases). V was pared by 3 bases and J by 4 bases, with 12 bases between. The V gene's germline CDR1 is MDHEN and CDR2 SYDVKM. The CDR3 loop spans 14 amino acids. The CDR3: CASSLAGRGTEAFF. The CDR3, as DNA: TGTGCCAGCAGTTTGGCAGGGCGGGGCACTGAAGCTTTCTTT.